This entry features one TCR beta chain sequence. This sample stems from a study of cytomegalovirus exposure and HLA in healthy donors. Study details: Previous work identified 90 million to 130 million unique TCR beta sequences from about 200 million T cells.

The PCR made use of 60 Vbeta and 13 Jbeta primers. TCRdb's copy holds only in-frame clones and misses some; the assay was immunoSEQ multiplex PCR. The data hold roughly 160,000 clones, with around 80% observed a single time. The germline V gene encodes CDR1 SNHLY and CDR2 FYNNEI. The V and J ends lost 4 bases and 9 bases respectively, with 13 bases between them. The CDR3 spans 13 residues. This rearrangement joins TRBV2 to TRBJ1-5; D not certain. Sequenced material: PBMCs. The TCR comes from a female donor in good health and CMV-seronegative. CDR3 amino acids: CASSARADPPQHF. DNA of the CDR3: TGTGCCAGCAGTGCACGAGCGGATCCGCCCCAGCATTTT.